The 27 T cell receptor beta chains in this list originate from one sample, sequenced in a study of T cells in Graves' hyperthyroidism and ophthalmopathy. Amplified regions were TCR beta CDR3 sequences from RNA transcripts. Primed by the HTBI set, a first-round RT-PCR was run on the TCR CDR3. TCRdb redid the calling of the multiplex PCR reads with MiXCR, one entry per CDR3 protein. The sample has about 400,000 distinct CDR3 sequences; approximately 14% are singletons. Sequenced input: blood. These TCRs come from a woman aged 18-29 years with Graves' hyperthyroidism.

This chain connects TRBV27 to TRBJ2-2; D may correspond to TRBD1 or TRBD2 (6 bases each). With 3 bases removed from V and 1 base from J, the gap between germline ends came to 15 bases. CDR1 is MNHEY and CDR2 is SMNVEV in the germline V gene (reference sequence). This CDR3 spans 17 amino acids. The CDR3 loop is CASSFGLEGGNTGELFF. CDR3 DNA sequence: TGTGCCAGCAGTTTTGGGCTAGAGGGGGGGAACACCGGGGAGCTGTTTTTT.

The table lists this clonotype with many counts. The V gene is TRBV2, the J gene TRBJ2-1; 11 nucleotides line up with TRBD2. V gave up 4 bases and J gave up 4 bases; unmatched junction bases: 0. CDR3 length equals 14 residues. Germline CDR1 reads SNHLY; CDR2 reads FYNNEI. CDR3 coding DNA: TGTGCCAGCAGTGGACTAGCGGGGTACAATGAGCAGTTCTTC. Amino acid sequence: CASSGLAGYNEQFF.

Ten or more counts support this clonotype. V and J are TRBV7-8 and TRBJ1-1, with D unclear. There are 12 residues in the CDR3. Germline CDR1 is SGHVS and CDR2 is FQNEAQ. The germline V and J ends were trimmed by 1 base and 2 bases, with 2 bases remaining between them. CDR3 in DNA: TGTGCCAGCAGCTTAGATAACACTGAAGCTTTCTTT. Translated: CASSLDNTEAFF.

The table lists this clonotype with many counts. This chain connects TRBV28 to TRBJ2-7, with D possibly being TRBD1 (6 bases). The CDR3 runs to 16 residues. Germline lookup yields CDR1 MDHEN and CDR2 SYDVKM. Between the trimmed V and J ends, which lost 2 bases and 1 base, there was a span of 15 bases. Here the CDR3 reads CASSLLGTSTSYEQYF. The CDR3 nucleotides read TGTGCCAGCAGTTTACTCGGGACATCCACTTCCTACGAGCAGTACTTC. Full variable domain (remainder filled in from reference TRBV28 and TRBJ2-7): DVKVTQSSRYLVKRTGEKVFLECVQDMDHENMFWYRQDPGLGLRLIYFSYDVKMKEKGDIPEGYSVSREKKERFSLILESASTNQTSMYLCASSLLGTSTSYEQYFGPGTRLTVT.

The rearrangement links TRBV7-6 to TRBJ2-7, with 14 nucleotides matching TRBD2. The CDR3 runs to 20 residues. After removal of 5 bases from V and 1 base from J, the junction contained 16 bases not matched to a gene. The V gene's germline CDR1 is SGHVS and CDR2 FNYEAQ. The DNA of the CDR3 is TGTGCCAGCAGCGCGAGACTAGCGGGAGGGCCCTCAGGCGTGTCCTACGAGCAGTACTTC. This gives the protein CASSARLAGGPSGVSYEQYF.

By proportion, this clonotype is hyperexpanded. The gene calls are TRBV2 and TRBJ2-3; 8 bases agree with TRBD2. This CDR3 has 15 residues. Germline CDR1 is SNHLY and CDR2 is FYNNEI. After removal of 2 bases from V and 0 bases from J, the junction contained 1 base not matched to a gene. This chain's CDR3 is CASSESGSSTDTQYF. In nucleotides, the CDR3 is TGTGCCAGCAGTGAAAGCGGGAGTAGCACAGATACGCAGTATTTT.

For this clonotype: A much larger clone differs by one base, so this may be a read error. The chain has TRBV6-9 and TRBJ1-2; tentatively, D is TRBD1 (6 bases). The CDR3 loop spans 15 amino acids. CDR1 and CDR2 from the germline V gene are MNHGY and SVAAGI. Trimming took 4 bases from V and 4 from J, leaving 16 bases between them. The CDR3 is CASSSGQRSTYGYTF. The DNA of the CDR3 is TGTGCCAGCAGTTCCGGACAGAGAAGTACCTATGGCTACACCTTC.

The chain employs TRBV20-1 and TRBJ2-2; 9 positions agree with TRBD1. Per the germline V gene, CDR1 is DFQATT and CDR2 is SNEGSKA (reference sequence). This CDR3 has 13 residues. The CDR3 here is CSAGTGPTGELFF. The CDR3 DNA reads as TGCAGCGCGGGGACAGGGCCCACCGGGGAGCTGTTTTTT.

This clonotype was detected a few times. CDR3 amino acids: CATSREGLAGWRQFF. DNA of the CDR3: TGTGCCACCAGCAGAGAAGGACTAGCGGGCTGGCGGCAGTTCTTC. The chain recombines TRBV15 with TRBJ2-1, with TRBD2 identical over 11 bases. Germline V lookup: CDR1 LNHNV, CDR2 YYDKDF (reference sequence). J was trimmed by 12 bases and V by 0 bases; bases with no gene match: 7. The CDR3 sequence is 15 residues long. Filled out from reference TRBV15 and TRBJ2-1, the complete variable domain reads DAMVIQNPRYQVTQFGKPVTLSCSQTLNHNVMYWYQQKSSQAPKLLFHYYDKDFNNEADTPDNFQSRRPNTSFCFLDIRSPGLGDTAMYLCATSREGLAGWRQFFGPGTRLTVL.

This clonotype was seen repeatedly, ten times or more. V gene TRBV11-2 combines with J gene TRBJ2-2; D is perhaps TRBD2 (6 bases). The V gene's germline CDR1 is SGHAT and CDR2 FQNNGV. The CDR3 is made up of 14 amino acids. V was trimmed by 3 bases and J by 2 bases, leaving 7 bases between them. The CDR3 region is CASSLGLNTGELFF. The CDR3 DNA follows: TGTGCCAGCAGCTTGGGACTTAACACCGGGGAGCTGTTTTTT.

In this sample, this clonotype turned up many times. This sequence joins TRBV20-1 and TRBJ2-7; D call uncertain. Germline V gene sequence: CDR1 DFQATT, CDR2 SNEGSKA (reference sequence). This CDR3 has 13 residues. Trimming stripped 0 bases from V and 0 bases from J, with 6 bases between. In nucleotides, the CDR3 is TGCAGTGCTAGAGAGGGGATCTCCTACGAGCAGTACTTC. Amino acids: CSAREGISYEQYF.

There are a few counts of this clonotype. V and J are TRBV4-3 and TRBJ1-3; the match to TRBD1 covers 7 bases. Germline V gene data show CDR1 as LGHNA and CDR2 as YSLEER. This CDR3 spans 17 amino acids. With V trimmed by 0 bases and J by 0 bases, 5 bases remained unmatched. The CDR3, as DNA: TGCGCCAGCAGCCAAGATCCCACAGGGGTCTCTGGAAACACCATATATTTT. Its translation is CASSQDPTGVSGNTIYF.

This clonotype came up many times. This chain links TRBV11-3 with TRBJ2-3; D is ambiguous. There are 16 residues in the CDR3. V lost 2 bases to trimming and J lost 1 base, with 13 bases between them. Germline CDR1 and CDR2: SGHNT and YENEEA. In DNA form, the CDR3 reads TGTGCCAGCAGCTTAACATCAGGTTTCGGCACAGATACGCAGTATTTT. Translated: CASSLTSGFGTDTQYF.

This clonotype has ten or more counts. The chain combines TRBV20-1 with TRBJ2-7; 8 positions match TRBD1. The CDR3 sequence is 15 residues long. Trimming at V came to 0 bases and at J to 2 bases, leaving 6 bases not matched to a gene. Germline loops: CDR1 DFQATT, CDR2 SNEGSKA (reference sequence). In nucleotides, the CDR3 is TGCAGTGCTAGAGATCCCGGGACAGGTCCCTACGAGCAGTACTTC. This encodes CSARDPGTGPYEQYF.

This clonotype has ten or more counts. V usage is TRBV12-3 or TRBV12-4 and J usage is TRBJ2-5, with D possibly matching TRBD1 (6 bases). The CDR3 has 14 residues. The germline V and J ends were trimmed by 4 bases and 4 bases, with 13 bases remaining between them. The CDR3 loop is CASSSGGRVETQYF. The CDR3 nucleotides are TGTGCCAGCAGTTCTGGGGGCCGGGTAGAGACCCAGTACTTC.

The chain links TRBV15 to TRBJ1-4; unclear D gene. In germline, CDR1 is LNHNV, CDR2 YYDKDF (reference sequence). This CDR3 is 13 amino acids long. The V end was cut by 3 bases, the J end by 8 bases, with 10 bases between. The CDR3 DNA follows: TGTGCCACCAGCAGCTTGACCGGGGAAAAACTGTTTTTT. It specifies CATSSLTGEKLFF. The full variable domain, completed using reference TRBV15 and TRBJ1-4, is DAMVIQNPRYQVTQFGKPVTLSCSQTLNHNVMYWYQQKSSQAPKLLFHYYDKDFNNEADTPDNFQSRRPNTSFCFLDIRSPGLGDTAMYLCATSSLTGEKLFFGSGTQLSVL.

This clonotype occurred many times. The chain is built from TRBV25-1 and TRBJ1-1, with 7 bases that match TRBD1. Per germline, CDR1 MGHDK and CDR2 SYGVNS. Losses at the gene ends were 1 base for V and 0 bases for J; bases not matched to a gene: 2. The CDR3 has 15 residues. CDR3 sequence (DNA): TGTGCCAGCAGTGAATCGGGACAGATGAACACTGAAGCTTTCTTT. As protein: CASSESGQMNTEAFF.

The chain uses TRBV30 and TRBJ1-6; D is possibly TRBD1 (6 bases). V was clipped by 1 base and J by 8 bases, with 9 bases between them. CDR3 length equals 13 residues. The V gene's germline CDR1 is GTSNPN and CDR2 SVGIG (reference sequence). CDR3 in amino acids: CAWSEQGDSPLHF. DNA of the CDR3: TGTGCCTGGAGTGAACAGGGAGATTCACCCCTCCACTTT.

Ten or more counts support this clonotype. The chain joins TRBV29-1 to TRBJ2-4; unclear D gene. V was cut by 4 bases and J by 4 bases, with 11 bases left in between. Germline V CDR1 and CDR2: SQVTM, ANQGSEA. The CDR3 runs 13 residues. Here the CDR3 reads CSVGADGKNIQYF. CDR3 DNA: TGCAGCGTTGGGGCCGACGGTAAAAACATTCAGTACTTC.

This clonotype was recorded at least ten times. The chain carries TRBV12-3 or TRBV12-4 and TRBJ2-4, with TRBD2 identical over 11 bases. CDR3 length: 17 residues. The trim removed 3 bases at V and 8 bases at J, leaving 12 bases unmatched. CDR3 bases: TGTGCCAGCAGTTTCGGGCTAGCGGGAGGAGGACGGGACATTCAGTACTTC. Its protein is CASSFGLAGGGRDIQYF.

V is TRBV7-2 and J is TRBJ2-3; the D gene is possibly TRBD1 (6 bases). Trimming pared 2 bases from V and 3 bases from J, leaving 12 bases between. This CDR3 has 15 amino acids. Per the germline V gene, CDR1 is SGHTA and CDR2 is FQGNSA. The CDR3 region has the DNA TGTGCCAGCAGCTTAACAGGGATATCGACAGATACGCAGTATTTT. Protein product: CASSLTGISTDTQYF.

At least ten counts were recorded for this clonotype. The DNA for the CDR3 is TGTGCCAGCAGTGAAACCGGGACTAGCTCCTACAATGAGCAGTTCTTC. This codes for CASSETGTSSYNEQFF. The J gene is TRBJ2-1, the V gene TRBV25-1; the match to TRBD2 covers 8 bases. Trimming at V came to 2 bases and at J to 0 bases, leaving 3 bases not matched to a gene. Germline V gene sequence: CDR1 MGHDK, CDR2 SYGVNS. This CDR3 contains 16 residues.

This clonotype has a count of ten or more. DNA of the CDR3: TGTGCCAGCAGACCGAATCTCGGACTAGCGGGCACCGGGGAGCTGTTTTTT. It translates to CASRPNLGLAGTGELFF. The chain joins TRBV3-1 to TRBJ2-2, with TRBD2 identical over 11 bases. The junction had 10 bases not matched to a gene; V was cut back by 6 bases and J by 4 bases. CDR1 LGHDT and CDR2 YNNKEL come from the germline V gene (reference sequence). The CDR3 totals 17 residues.

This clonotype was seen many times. This chain's CDR3 is CASSFAGGGPSTDTQYF. CDR3 DNA sequence: TGCGCCAGCAGCTTTGCGGGAGGAGGGCCTAGCACAGATACGCAGTATTTT. The chain couples TRBV5-1 to TRBJ2-3; 8 bases agree with TRBD2. The CDR3 length is 17 residues. Germline V lookup: CDR1 SGHRS, CDR2 YFSETQ. The V segment lost 2 bases and the J segment 0 bases; nucleotides outside the gene matches: 8.

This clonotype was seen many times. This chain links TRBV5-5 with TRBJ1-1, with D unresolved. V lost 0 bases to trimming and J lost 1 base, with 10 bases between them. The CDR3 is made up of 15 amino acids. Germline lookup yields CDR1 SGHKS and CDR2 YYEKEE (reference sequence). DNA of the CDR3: TGTGCCAGCAGCTTGGTAGCCGGTGCGAACACTGAAGCTTTCTTT. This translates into CASSLVAGANTEAFF.

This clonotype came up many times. CDR3 sequence: CAIRGTGSNQPQHF. CDR3 nucleotide sequence: TGTGCCATCAGGGGGACAGGAAGCAATCAGCCCCAGCATTTT. V and J are TRBV10-3 and TRBJ1-5, with TRBD1 matching 8 bases. This CDR3 spans 14 amino acids. Losses at the gene ends were 6 bases for V and 1 base for J; bases not matched to a gene: 2. In germline, CDR1 is ENHRY, CDR2 SYGVKD.

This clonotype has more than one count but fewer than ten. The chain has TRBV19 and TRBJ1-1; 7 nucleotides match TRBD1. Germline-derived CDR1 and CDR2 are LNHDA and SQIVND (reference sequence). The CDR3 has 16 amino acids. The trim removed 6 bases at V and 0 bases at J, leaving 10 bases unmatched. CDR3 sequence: CASRMGTDFMNTEAFF. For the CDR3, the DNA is TGTGCCAGTAGAATGGGGACAGACTTCATGAACACTGAAGCTTTCTTT.